A selection of T cell receptor beta chains follows, all from one sample in a study of cytomegalovirus exposure and HLA in healthy donors. The data were produced by immunoSEQ multiplex PCR, yet TCRdb's version contains in-frame clones alone and is incomplete. Its table records some 80,000 clones. The sample was PBMCs. The source is a man aged 45-65 years in good health and CMV-seropositive. Each CDR3 is given with its conserved first and last residue. The D gene is left open where the match is weak.

J gene,D gene,V gene,CDR3 protein,CDR3 DNA
TRBJ2-2,.,TRBV7-3,CASSLSSNTGELFF,TGTGCCAGCAGCTTATCCTCCAACACCGGGGAGCTGTTTTTT
TRBJ1-4,TRBD1,TRBV28,CASSFGTEEKLFF,TGTGCCAGCAGTTTCGGGACAGAAGAAAAACTGTTTTTT
TRBJ2-7,TRBD1,TRBV6-1,CASSRDRGSPEYF,TGTGCCAGCAGCCGGGACAGGGGGTCCCCGGAGTACTTC
TRBJ2-5,TRBD2,TRBV5-1,CASSLDGGETETQYF,TGCGCCAGCAGCTTGGATGGGGGGGAGACGGAGACCCAGTACTTC
TRBJ1-1,.,TRBV7-6,CASSLQGMNTEAFF,TGTGCCAGCAGCTTACAGGGGATGAACACTGAAGCTTTCTTT
TRBJ2-7,TRBD1,TRBV6-5,CASSPDRAGEQYF,TGTGCCAGCAGCCCGGACAGGGCTGGCGAGCAGTACTTC
TRBJ1-6,.,TRBV27,CASSLRGINSPLHF,TGTGCCAGCAGTTTGCGGGGAATTAATTCACCCCTCCACTTT
TRBJ1-1,.,TRBV7-8,CASSLGGVGRAEAFF,TGTGCCAGCAGCTTAGGGGGGGTAGGGAGGGCTGAAGCTTTCTTT
TRBJ2-5,.,TRBV15,CATSPRRFQETQYF,TGTGCCACCAGTCCGAGGAGGTTCCAAGAGACCCAGTACTTC
TRBJ1-5,.,TRBV2,CASSESGRRGNQPQHF,TGTGCCAGCAGTGAATCCGGCAGGAGGGGCAATCAGCCCCAGCATTTT
TRBJ2-7,TRBD1,TRBV9,CASSVSGQGNPEQYF,TGTGCCAGCAGCGTCTCGGGACAGGGGAATCCCGAGCAGTACTTC
TRBJ2-2,.,TRBV10-2,CASSLLDRNTGELFF,TGCGCCAGCAGTCTCCTTGACAGGAACACCGGGGAGCTGTTTTTT
TRBJ1-2,TRBD1,TRBV6-1,CASSDLSGQVGRGYTF,TGTGCCAGCAGTGATTTGTCGGGACAGGTGGGCCGGGGCTACACCTTC
TRBJ2-1,TRBD2,TRBV11-3,CASSFTGGDYNEQFF,TGTGCCAGCAGCTTCACGGGGGGGGACTACAATGAGCAGTTCTTC
TRBJ1-5,.,TRBV6-1,CASTEGQGKQPQHF,TGTGCCAGCACCGAGGGGCAGGGGAAACAGCCCCAGCATTTT
TRBJ1-1,TRBD1,TRBV19,CASSIQGDNTEAFF,TGTGCCAGTAGTATACAGGGGGATAACACTGAAGCTTTCTTT
TRBJ1-2,TRBD1,TRBV5-3,CARIKARDRGVYGYTF,TGTGCCAGAATCAAAGCCCGGGACAGGGGAGTCTATGGCTACACCTTC
TRBJ1-6,.,TRBV6-1,CASQRQENSPLHF,TGTGCCAGCCAAAGGCAGGAAAATTCACCCCTCCACTTT
TRBJ2-1,TRBD1,TRBV6-5,CASSRTGFEQFF,TGTGCCAGCAGTAGGACAGGGTTTGAGCAGTTCTTC
TRBJ1-1,TRBD1,TRBV5-1,CASSSGQLNTEAFF,TGCGCCAGCAGCTCGGGACAGTTGAACACTGAAGCTTTCTTT
TRBJ1-5,.,TRBV19,CASSIDSLKPQHF,TGTGCCAGTAGTATAGACTCCCTAAAGCCCCAGCATTTT
TRBJ2-1,TRBD1,TRBV10-3,CAISEPGQGVANEQFF,TGTGCCATCAGTGAGCCTGGACAGGGGGTAGCAAATGAGCAGTTCTTC
TRBJ2-5,TRBD1,TRBV13,CASSRGGKETQYF,TGTGCCAGCAGTCGAGGGGGCAAAGAGACCCAGTACTTC
TRBJ2-1,.,TRBV7-8,CASSLTGNEQFF,TGTGCCAGCAGCTTAACGGGTAATGAGCAGTTCTTC
TRBJ1-3,.,TRBV25-1,CASSELLGGGNTIYF,TGTGCCAGCAGTGAATTACTGGGAGGGGGAAACACCATATATTTT
TRBJ1-1,.,TRBV25-1,CASSEYVTGAEAFF,TGTGCCAGCAGTGAATATGTAACAGGAGCTGAAGCTTTCTTT
TRBJ2-7,TRBD1,TRBV2,CASSEEEGTGYYEQYF,TGTGCCAGCAGTGAAGAAGAAGGGACAGGGTACTACGAGCAGTACTTC
TRBJ1-1,.,TRBV19,CASSIKGRASMNTEAFF,TGTGCCAGTAGTATAAAGGGCAGGGCTAGTATGAACACTGAAGCTTTCTTT
TRBJ2-4,TRBD2,TRBV7-3,CASSFVAGDIQYF,TGTGCCAGCAGCTTCGTAGCGGGAGACATTCAGTACTTC
TRBJ1-2,TRBD1,TRBV6-5,CASARGTGYGYTF,TGTGCCAGCGCAAGGGGGACAGGCTATGGCTACACCTTC
TRBJ2-2,.,TRBV5-1,CASSSLPGDGGELFF,TGCGCCAGCAGCTCGCTCCCAGGGGATGGGGGGGAGCTGTTTTTT
TRBJ1-1,TRBD1,TRBV6-1,CASKQGAETEAFF,TGTGCCAGCAAGCAGGGGGCGGAAACTGAAGCTTTCTTT
TRBJ1-5,.,TRBV28,CASSLRGAFGNQPQHF,TGTGCCAGCAGTTTACGGGGGGCCTTTGGCAATCAGCCCCAGCATTTT
TRBJ2-1,TRBD2,TRBV13,CASSLGGANEQFF,TGTGCCAGCAGCCTCGGGGGGGCCAATGAGCAGTTCTTC
TRBJ1-4,.,TRBV19,CASSPGEGVFF,TGTGCCAGTAGTCCCGGTGAGGGAGTGTTTTTT
TRBJ1-1,.,TRBV27,CASSSRRGNTEAFF,TGTGCCAGCAGTTCAAGACGGGGGAACACTGAAGCTTTCTTT
TRBJ1-4,.,TRBV27,CASSLSLGPGANEKLFF,TGTGCCAGCAGTTTATCGCTGGGCCCCGGGGCTAATGAAAAACTGTTTTTT
TRBJ1-2,TRBD1,TRBV30,CAWSPGTVYGYTF,TGTGCCTGGTCTCCCGGGACAGTTTATGGCTACACCTTC
TRBJ2-5,TRBD1,TRBV5-6,CASSGGQGAGTQYF,TGTGCCAGCAGCGGGGGACAGGGGGCCGGAACCCAGTACTTC
TRBJ2-5,.,TRBV5-8,CASSSLEETQYF,TGTGCCAGCAGCTCACTCGAGGAGACCCAGTACTTC
TRBJ1-2,TRBD1,TRBV5-4,CASTWTGMRRIDYTF,TGTGCCAGCACCTGGACAGGCATGAGAAGAATCGACTACACCTTC
TRBJ2-1,.,TRBV5-1,CASSSGDPNYNEQFF,TGCGCCAGCAGCTCCGGGGATCCGAACTACAATGAGCAGTTCTTC
TRBJ2-1,TRBD2,TRBV30,CACSTPGTSGGFEQFF,TGTGCCTGTTCAACACCCGGGACTAGCGGGGGGTTTGAGCAGTTCTTC
TRBJ1-2,.,TRBV9,CASSTGKNYGYTF,TGTGCCAGTTCGACAGGCAAGAACTATGGCTACACCTTC
TRBJ2-7,TRBD2,TRBV6-5,CASSYPGGRSHEQYF,TGTGCCAGCAGTTACCCGGGCGGGAGGTCCCACGAGCAGTACTTC
TRBJ1-1,.,TRBV19,CASSYPRGTEAFF,TGTGCCAGTAGCTACCCACGGGGCACTGAAGCTTTCTTT
TRBJ2-7,TRBD1,TRBV2,CASSEGVPGQGRYEQYF,TGTGCCAGCAGTGAAGGTGTCCCGGGACAGGGGAGGTACGAGCAGTACTTC
TRBJ2-1,TRBD1,TRBV18,CASSAGTGLYNEQFF,TGTGCCAGCTCAGCGGGGACAGGGCTATACAATGAGCAGTTCTTC
TRBJ2-3,.,TRBV15,CASAALMEGGTDTQYF,TGTGCCTCCGCCGCCCTAATGGAGGGGGGGACAGATACGCAGTATTTT
TRBJ1-1,.,TRBV5-1,CASSLDPGHTEAFF,TGCGCCAGCAGCTTGGACCCAGGCCACACTGAAGCTTTCTTT
TRBJ2-5,TRBD1,TRBV5-1,CASSVDRGPQETQYF,TGCGCCAGCAGCGTGGACAGGGGGCCGCAAGAGACCCAGTACTTC
TRBJ1-1,.,TRBV28,CASSLEQLNTEAFF,TGTGCCAGCAGTTTAGAACAGTTGAACACTGAAGCTTTCTTT
TRBJ1-1,.,TRBV11-2,CASSLGQGSNMNTEAFF,TGTGCCAGCAGCTTAGGTCAGGGAAGCAATATGAACACTGAAGCTTTCTTT
TRBJ1-2,TRBD1,TRBV6-5,CASSYAGQGVGYGYTF,TGTGCCAGCAGTTACGCGGGACAGGGGGTTGGCTATGGCTACACCTTC
TRBJ2-7,TRBD1,TRBV28,CASSLSSGQGHF,TGTGCCAGCAGTTTATCCTCGGGACAGGGACACTTC
TRBJ2-2,TRBD2,TRBV4-2,CASRRERGNTGELFF,TGTGCCAGCAGGAGGGAGCGGGGGAACACCGGGGAGCTGTTTTTT